The clone carrying this T cell receptor (beta chain) was recorded many times. Per germline, CDR1 DFQATT and CDR2 SNEGSKA (reference sequence). This CDR3 is 12 amino acids long. V gave up 4 bases and J gave up 1 base, with 6 bases separating them. The sample belongs to a study of T cells after yellow fever vaccination. Study overall: Those fractions that held only low numbers of cells were prepared using the SMART-Seq v4 Ultra Low Input RNA kit.

TCRdb re-analysed the 5' RACE reads in MiXCR, keeping a single row per CDR3 protein. Counted here are 150,000 to 200,000 distinct CDR3 sequences, approximately 6% occurring once; the ten biggest clones make up just under 3%. V and J are TRBV20-1 and TRBJ2-3; no definite D call. This sequence was found in a man between 18 and 29 years old who received the YFV17D yellow fever vaccine. This specimen was CD4+ T cells sorted from PBMCs, taken on the day of the first yellow fever vaccination. CDR3 nucleotides: TGCAGTGCTATCCGGGGCACAGATACGCAGTATTTT. It translates to CSAIRGTDTQYF.